Below are 27 T cell receptor beta chains sequenced from a single sample in a study of blood T cell repertoires in COVID-19. Libraries were prepared by immunoSEQ multiplex PCR; TCRdb keeps only in-frame clonotypes and omits some of them. The data contain approximately 350,000 clones, around 89% of them singletons. The sequenced sample was peripheral blood. All receptors come from a woman in her 30s with COVID-19, enrolled during active disease.

This chain connects TRBV12-3 or TRBV12-4 to TRBJ2-3, with D unresolved. There are 13 residues in the CDR3. Trimming stripped 0 bases from V and 5 bases from J, with 6 bases between. CDR3 bases: TGTGCCAGCAGTTTAGCCCCCCGAGATACGCAGTATTTT. It codes for CASSLAPRDTQYF.

This chain connects TRBV11-2 to TRBJ2-1, with D possibly TRBD2 on 6 matching bases. The CDR3 runs 13 residues. Germline V gives CDR1 SGHAT, CDR2 FQNNGV. Trimming removed 3 bases at V and 8 bases at J, with 11 bases between. The CDR3 DNA is TGTGCCAGCAGCTTTCTCTCGGGGGATGAGCAGTTCTTC. Encoded protein: CASSFLSGDEQFF.

V and J are TRBV7-9 and TRBJ1-2; D remains unclear. Germline CDR1 SEHNR, CDR2 FQNEAQ (reference sequence). Trimming took off 5 bases at V and 0 bases at J, with 16 bases between the two ends. CDR3 length equals 16 residues. CDR3 coding DNA: TGTGCCAGCAGCGGCGGTGAGAGATTAGCTAACTATGGCTACACCTTC. The encoded protein is CASSGGERLANYGYTF.

V gene TRBV12-5 combines with J gene TRBJ1-1, with D hard to call. Trimming removed 6 bases at V and 4 bases at J, with 12 bases between. CDR1 is LGHNT and CDR2 is FRNRAP in the germline V gene. The CDR3 is 13 residues long. The chain's CDR3 is CASGPSGGTEAFF. CDR3 in DNA: TGTGCTAGTGGCCCGAGTGGAGGCACTGAAGCTTTCTTT. Complete variable domain (other parts from reference TRBV12-5 and TRBJ1-1): DARVTQTPRHKVTEMGQEVTMRCQPILGHNTVFWYRQTMMQGLELLAYFRNRAPLDDSGMPKDRFSAEMPDATLATLKIQPSEPRDSAVYFCASGPSGGTEAFFGQGTRLTVV.

Only a few counts were recorded for this clone. This rearrangement joins TRBV6-5 to TRBJ1-1; unclear D gene. The CDR3 contains 15 residues. In germline, CDR1 is MNHEY, CDR2 SVGAGI. V lost 5 bases and J lost 3, with 16 bases in between. The chain's CDR3 is CASSQISRRDTEAFF. The CDR3 DNA is TGTGCCAGCAGTCAGATAAGTAGGAGGGACACTGAAGCTTTCTTT.

Concerning this clone itself: Within the sample, other DNA sequences also encode this same CDR3. The chain links TRBV4-3 to TRBJ2-3, with TRBD2 matching over 7 bases. V gave up 0 bases and J gave up 4 bases; unmatched junction bases: 4. CDR1 and CDR2 from the germline V gene are LGHNA and YSLEER. The CDR3 has 15 residues. CDR3 sequence reads: CASSQDRGVADTQYF. CDR3 DNA sequence: TGCGCCAGCAGCCAAGATCGGGGGGTGGCAGATACGCAGTATTTT.

Only a few counts were recorded for this clone. Its ends do not fully match the called genes, so a read error is possible. This chain links TRBV6-2 or TRBV6-3 with TRBJ2-1; 13 nucleotides align to TRBD2. The germline gives CDR1 MNHEY, CDR2 SVGEGT. This CDR3 is 14 amino acids long. CDR3 residues: CASSLLGLAGECIF. The CDR3 DNA reads as TGTGCCAGCAGCCTACTCGGACTAGCGGGAGAGTGCATCTTC.

This rearrangement joins TRBV11-3 to TRBJ2-3, with D unclear. Germline assignment: CDR1 SGHNT and CDR2 YENEEA. CDR3 length: 16 residues. V was clipped by 4 bases and J by 3 bases, with 17 bases between them. DNA for the CDR3: TGTGCCAGCAGCTCAGGTACCTACGCAGGTACAGATACGCAGTATTTT. Translation gives CASSSGTYAGTDTQYF.

V gene TRBV5-1 combines with J gene TRBJ1-6; D might be TRBD1 (6 bases). Trimming shortened V by 1 base and J by 13 bases, and 9 bases separated the two germline ends. Germline CDR1 and CDR2: SGHRS and YFSETQ. The length of the CDR3 is 12 residues. As DNA, the CDR3 is TGCGCCAGCAGCTTGACAGGGTGGCCCCTCCACTTT. This translates into CASSLTGWPLHF. Complete variable domain (other parts from reference TRBV5-1 and TRBJ1-6): KAGVTQTPRYLIKTRGQQVTLSCSPISGHRSVSWYQQTPGQGLQFLFEYFSETQRNKGNFPGRFSGRQFSNSRSEMNVSTLELGDSALYLCASSLTGWPLHFGNGTRLTVT.

This chain links TRBV10-3 with TRBJ1-1; D call uncertain. V lost 10 bases and J 0 bases, leaving 3 bases between the germline ends. This CDR3 has 10 amino acids. The germline V gene has CDR1 ENHRY and CDR2 SYGVKD. The CDR3 loop reads CANLNTEAFF. In DNA, the CDR3 is TGTGCCAACTTGAACACTGAAGCTTTCTTT.

This chain connects TRBV4-3 to TRBJ2-3; D is perhaps TRBD2 (5 bases). The CDR3 covers 14 residues. Germline CDR1 is LGHNA and CDR2 is YSLEER. V lost 0 bases to trimming and J lost 7 bases, with 11 bases between them. As DNA, the CDR3 is TGCGCCAGCAGCCAAGAGAGCGGACCTTATACGCAGTATTTT. Translation: CASSQESGPYTQYF.

The V and J genes are TRBV20-1 and TRBJ2-7; TRBD1 might be the D (5 bases). CDR3 length: 11 amino acids. V was trimmed by 6 bases and J by 3 bases, leaving 9 bases between them. Germline lookup yields CDR1 DFQATT and CDR2 SNEGSKA (reference sequence). CDR3 region: CSADSYYEQYF. The CDR3 DNA sequence: TGCAGTGCCGACAGCTACTACGAGCAGTACTTC.

J is TRBJ2-3 and V is TRBV18, with D possibly being TRBD2 (6 bases). This CDR3 contains 15 residues. Germline V lookup: CDR1 KGHSH, CDR2 LQKENI. V shed 6 bases and J shed 3 bases, with 16 bases lying between them. In nucleotides, the CDR3 is TGTGCCAGCTCCCCGATGGGCGGGATAACAGATACGCAGTATTTT. Protein: CASSPMGGITDTQYF.

V gene TRBV11-2 combines with J gene TRBJ1-3; a possible D gene is TRBD1 (5 bases). This CDR3 comprises 13 residues. The germline V gene encodes CDR1 SGHAT and CDR2 FQNNGV. Trimming removed 5 bases at V and 9 bases at J, with 14 bases between. The CDR3 sequence is CASSPGLGGTIYF. DNA for the CDR3: TGTGCCAGCAGCCCGGGACTGGGGGGCACCATATATTTT.

This rearrangement joins TRBV5-1 to TRBJ1-2; 7 bases match TRBD1. Trimming took 5 bases from V and 8 from J; bases not matched to a gene: 30. Germline CDR1 is SGHRS and CDR2 is YFSETQ. The CDR3 is 20 residues long. The CDR3 DNA is TGCGCCAGCAGTTTTGGAGTAGGCCCTCCTCAAGACAGGGCGGGTGAGGGCTACACCTTC. Translating it yields CASSFGVGPPQDRAGEGYTF.

CDR3 sequence reads: CASSMDRGMGGDEKLFF. CDR3 DNA sequence: TGTGCCAGTAGCATGGACAGGGGAATGGGAGGCGATGAAAAACTGTTTTTT. This chain joins TRBV19 and TRBJ1-4; the match to TRBD1 covers 9 bases. The CDR3 extends over 17 amino acids. The ends lost 6 bases at V and 6 bases at J; junction bases unmatched: 14. The germline CDR1 and CDR2 sequences are LNHDA and SQIVND (reference sequence).

The V and J genes are TRBV18 and TRBJ1-1, with 7 bases fitting TRBD1. Germline-derived CDR1 and CDR2 are KGHSH and LQKENI. The junction had 2 bases not matched to a gene; V was cut back by 0 bases and J by 10 bases. The CDR3 is made up of 12 amino acids. The CDR3 nucleotides are TGTGCCAGCTCACCACCGAGGGGGCCAGCTTTCTTT. Translated: CASSPPRGPAFF.

This clone has a single count. The J gene is TRBJ1-3, the V gene TRBV27; the D is unclear. Between the trimmed V and J ends, which lost 3 bases and 4 bases, there was a span of 7 bases. The CDR3 is made up of 13 amino acids. The V gene's germline CDR1 is MNHEY and CDR2 SMNVEV (reference sequence). In DNA form, the CDR3 reads TGTGCCAGCAGTTTCGGTACCGGAAACACCATATATTTT. This sequence encodes CASSFGTGNTIYF.

V and J are TRBV7-8 and TRBJ2-2; TRBD2 is a possible D gene (6 bases). The germline V gene encodes CDR1 SGHVS and CDR2 FQNEAQ. The V end was cut by 7 bases, the J end by 5 bases, with 11 bases between. The CDR3 is 13 residues long. This CDR3 is CASTRAGTGELFF. CDR3 DNA sequence: TGTGCCAGCACCCGGGCGGGGACCGGGGAGCTGTTTTTT.

This chain joins TRBV4-1 and TRBJ2-2; D is perhaps TRBD1 (5 bases). The CDR3 loop spans 16 amino acids. The ends were cut back, 4 bases at V and 3 bases at J, with 15 bases in the middle. Looked up from germline, CDR1 is MGHRA and CDR2 is YSYEKL. The CDR3 loop reads CASSPLGRADTGELFF. DNA for the CDR3: TGCGCCAGCAGCCCCCTGGGCAGGGCGGACACCGGGGAGCTGTTTTTT.

This chain uses TRBV6-5 with TRBJ2-2, with TRBD2 matching over 7 bases. Per the germline V gene, CDR1 is MNHEY and CDR2 is SVGAGI. The CDR3 contains 15 residues. The junction had 9 bases not matched to a gene; V was cut back by 8 bases and J by 3 bases. This CDR3 is CASLNSGTYTGELFF. In nucleotides, the CDR3 is TGTGCCAGCCTGAACAGCGGGACTTACACCGGGGAGCTGTTTTTT.

The rearrangement joins TRBV6-2 or TRBV6-3 to TRBJ2-3; 7 bases align to TRBD2. Looked up from germline, CDR1 is MNHEY and CDR2 is SVGEGT. The ends lost 6 bases at V and 1 base at J; junction bases unmatched: 10. This CDR3 has 16 residues. The CDR3 protein is CASSSGLRPGTDTQYF. Written as DNA, the CDR3 is TGTGCCAGCAGCTCGGGACTACGACCGGGCACAGATACGCAGTATTTT.

V usage is TRBV7-2 and J usage is TRBJ2-4, with 15 bases fitting TRBD2. The CDR3 spans 18 residues. V lost 5 bases and J lost 3; bases outside the gene matches: 8. CDR1 and CDR2 (germline): SGHTA, FQGNSA. In DNA form, the CDR3 reads TGTGCCAGCAGCCCCCGGACTAGCGGGGGGGCCGGCAAAAACATTCAGTACTTC. Translated: CASSPRTSGGAGKNIQYF.

The chain combines TRBV4-3 with TRBJ2-1, with 12 bases identical to TRBD2. J was trimmed by 9 bases and V by 4 bases; bases with no gene match: 10. This CDR3 spans 16 amino acids. Germline CDR1 LGHNA, CDR2 YSLEER. The DNA for the CDR3 is TGCGCCAGCAGCCCTCGGACTAGCGGGACTCGTGGTGAGCAGTTCTTC. Amino acid sequence: CASSPRTSGTRGEQFF.

The chain combines TRBV7-9 with TRBJ2-3; the match to TRBD2 covers 11 bases. The trim removed 5 bases at V and 6 bases at J, leaving 13 bases unmatched. CDR1 SEHNR and CDR2 FQNEAQ come from the germline V gene (reference sequence). The CDR3 is made up of 17 amino acids. The CDR3 DNA reads as TGTGCCAGCAGCCCCAGGACTAGCGGGCCGACCGCGGATACGCAGTATTTT. Protein product: CASSPRTSGPTADTQYF.

In this sample, this clone turned up once. The rearrangement uses TRBV5-4 and TRBJ1-6, with 8 nucleotides matching TRBD1. Germline V gene lookup returns CDR1 SGHNT and CDR2 YYREEE (reference sequence). The CDR3 sequence is 15 residues long. After removal of 4 bases from V and 7 bases from J, the junction contained 7 bases not matched to a gene. The CDR3 nucleotides read TGTGCCAGCAGCCCCGCGCCAGGGGGCAATTCACCCCTCCACTTT. This translates into CASSPAPGGNSPLHF.

This chain uses TRBV6-2 or TRBV6-3 with TRBJ1-4, with D perhaps TRBD1 (5 bases). Trimming pared 2 bases from V and 8 bases from J, leaving 18 bases between. CDR1 and CDR2 from the germline V gene are MNHEY and SVGEGT. This CDR3 is built from 16 residues. This CDR3 is CASSYAGKEPGEKLFF. The CDR3 coding sequence is TGTGCCAGCAGTTACGCAGGGAAGGAACCAGGAGAAAAACTGTTTTTT.